This T cell receptor (beta chain) was sequenced during a study of metastatic and nonmetastatic thyroid tumors. The wider study: Malignant and benign thyroid patients had repertoires compared in peripheral blood and tumor or nodule tissue. Whole-study results and caveats: Significantly higher TCR beta diversity was reportedly seen in malignant thyroid tumors than benign nodules, in blood and tumor.

Under the authors' procedure: A classifier of distant metastasis in papillary thyroid cancer was built from CDR3 differences (across clinicopathological groups). TCRdb re-called clones from the PCR reads using MiXCR. These V and J calls rely on TCRdb rather than the paper's analysis. The sample consists of about 34,000 clones, roughly 36% of them appearing once. Worth noting for this clone: No antigen is known for it.

No treatment of any kind had been given to any patient before thyroid surgery. The sequence came from a female donor with papillary thyroid cancer or a benign thyroid nodule (not recorded which). Some clones in this sample may be carry-over from other donors' samples. The sample was tumor tissue.

CDR3 amino acids: CASSSGQGLREQYF. The CDR3 region has the DNA TGTGCCAGCAGTTCGGGACAGGGGCTCCGCGAGCAGTACTTC. The rearrangement uses TRBV12-3 or TRBV12-4 and TRBJ2-7, with 10 bases aligning to TRBD1. V shed 4 bases and J 6 bases; nucleotides not matched to a gene: 6. The CDR3 has 14 residues.